The rows below give T cell receptor beta chains drawn from one sample of a study of long-term antiretroviral therapy in people with HIV. Profiling relied on immunoSEQ multiplex PCR, and the TCRdb table lists in-frame clones only, not all of them. The sample lists about 35,000 clones; 70% to 90% were seen once. The sequenced sample was unsorted PBMCs, obtained 2.2 years after starting antiretroviral therapy. These receptors were collected from a man between 18 and 29 years old with HIV. Both conserved end residues are part of each CDR3.

CDR3	V
CASSLAGTPDTQYF	TRBV5-1
CASSPSQTGVETQYF	TRBV18
CASSSNTGTYEQYF	TRBV18
CASSSPLAGEQFF	TRBV7-2
CASSAGSMGTEAFF	TRBV9
CASRSNRIPWGYTF	TRBV6-5
CASSMGMDEKLFF	TRBV19
CASSIDLAESSYEQYF	TRBV19
CASSEQGDQPQHF	TRBV7-3
CASSPPGLAGAYEQYF	TRBV5-1
CSVAGQNEETQYF	TRBV29-1
CASSQMYQETQYF	TRBV7-2
CASSLGSGGAYEQYF	TRBV5-6
CASSLSGTNSPLHF	TRBV7-3
CASSLELNTEAFF	TRBV7-3
CASSWNLGGELFF	TRBV5-1
CASSRSRQAQPQHF	TRBV4-1
CASSLEDSQETQYF	TRBV5-1
CASSQDVTLEWSERYF	TRBV4-1
CASSLAGPIYTDTQYF	TRBV5-1
CASSQEETGSYEQYF	TRBV4-3
CASSPRTGEIAGELFF	TRBV6-6
CASSRDLYGYTF	TRBV6-5
CASSLLVGVRTGELFF	TRBV5-4
CASSRDFQTSYEQYF	TRBV4-2
CASSLAGPSGGKRDEQYF	TRBV5-1
CATSRVLAGVGTDTQYF	TRBV15
CASSPLAPGDEQYF	TRBV18